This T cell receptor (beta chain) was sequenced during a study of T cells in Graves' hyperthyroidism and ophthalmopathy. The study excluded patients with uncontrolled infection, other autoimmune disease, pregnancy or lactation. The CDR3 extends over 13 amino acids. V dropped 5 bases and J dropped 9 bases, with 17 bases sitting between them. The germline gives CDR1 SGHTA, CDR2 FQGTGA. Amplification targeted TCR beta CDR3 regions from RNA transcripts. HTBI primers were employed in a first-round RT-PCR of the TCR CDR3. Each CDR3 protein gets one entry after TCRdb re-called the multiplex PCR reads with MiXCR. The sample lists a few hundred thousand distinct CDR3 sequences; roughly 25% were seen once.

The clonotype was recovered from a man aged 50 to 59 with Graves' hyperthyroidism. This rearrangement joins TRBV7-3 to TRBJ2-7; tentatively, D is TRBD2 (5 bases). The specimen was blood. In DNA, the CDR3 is TGTGCCAGCAGCATCACGACCAGCGGTGCGCAGTACTTC. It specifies CASSITTSGAQYF.